The 19 T cell receptor beta chains reported below all come from one sample, sequenced in a study of T cells after yellow fever vaccination. TCRdb re-called the 5' RACE reads through MiXCR, storing one row per CDR3 protein. The profile shows around 250,000 distinct CDR3 sequences, approximately 5.2% of them singletons. The sequenced sample was CD4+ T cells sorted from PBMCs, obtained on the day of the yellow fever booster vaccination. All receptors come from a man aged 18 to 30 who received the YFV17D yellow fever vaccine.

In its sample, this clonotype was seen a few times. One end of the junction fails to match germline, which may point to a read error. The chain links TRBV7-7 to TRBJ2-1, with D perhaps given as TRBD1 or TRBD2 (6 bases each). The CDR3 runs to 16 residues. CDR1 SSHAT and CDR2 FNYEAQ come from the germline V gene (reference sequence). In DNA form, the CDR3 reads TGTGCTAGCAGCTTAGCTTTCGGGGGCGGTTACAATGAGCAGTTCTTC. The encoded protein is CASSLAFGGGYNEQFF.

This clonotype was counted between two and nine times. The chain has TRBV7-9 and TRBJ2-3; no clear D. Germline V gives CDR1 SEHNR, CDR2 FQNEAQ (reference sequence). This CDR3 is 16 amino acids long. The V end was cut by 3 bases, the J end by 2 bases, with 15 bases between. CDR3 nucleotide sequence: TGTGCCAGCAGCTTGGGGATCTTGTCAAACACAGATACGCAGTATTTT. It specifies CASSLGILSNTDTQYF.

The V gene is TRBV5-4, the J gene TRBJ2-5; D gene ambiguous. Germline CDR1 SGHNT, CDR2 YYREEE (reference sequence). The CDR3 consists of 14 residues. V was clipped by 4 bases and J by 1 base, with 11 bases between them. As DNA, the CDR3 is TGTGCCAGCAGCGCTACCCTGCCCCAAGAGACCCAGTACTTC. It codes for CASSATLPQETQYF.

The J gene is TRBJ2-3, the V gene TRBV25-1, with no clear D. Germline assignment: CDR1 MGHDK and CDR2 SYGVNS. CDR3 length equals 15 residues. The ends were cut back, 4 bases at V and 5 bases at J, with 16 bases in the middle. CDR3 amino acids: CASSGSARVGDTQYF. In DNA, the CDR3 is TGTGCCAGCAGTGGATCGGCTCGGGTGGGAGATACGCAGTATTTT.

This clonotype was found a few times. V gene TRBV12-3 or TRBV12-4 combines with J gene TRBJ1-2, with D unresolved. The CDR3 is 15 residues long. V was shortened by 5 bases and J by 6 bases, with 19 bases between the two germline ends. CDR3 sequence (DNA): TGTGCCAGCAGTCCCGGGCGGTGGGTGTTTGATGGCTACACCTTC. Translated, it gives CASSPGRWVFDGYTF.

This clonotype was seen only a few times. The rearrangement joins TRBV5-1 to TRBJ2-2, with D unclear. CDR3 size: 14 residues. V dropped 5 bases and J dropped 6 bases, with 14 bases sitting between them. Germline V gives CDR1 SGHRS, CDR2 YFSETQ. CDR3 in DNA: TGCGCCAGCAGTGACCCTGATATGGCCGGGGAGCTGTTTTTT. Protein product: CASSDPDMAGELFF. Variable domain in full (rest from reference TRBV5-1 and TRBJ2-2): KAGVTQTPRYLIKTRGQQVTLSCSPISGHRSVSWYQQTPGQGLQFLFEYFSETQRNKGNFPGRFSGRQFSNSRSEMNVSTLELGDSALYLCASSDPDMAGELFFGEGSRLTVL.

In its sample, this clonotype was seen many times. The rearrangement links TRBV29-1 to TRBJ2-3; 7 nucleotides match TRBD1. CDR3 length equals 13 residues. Trimming at V came to 4 bases and at J to 2 bases, leaving 3 bases not matched to a gene. From germline, CDR1 is SQVTM and CDR2 ANQGSEA. The CDR3 region has the DNA TGCAGCGTTGGACAGGGAAACACAGATACGCAGTATTTT. It is translated as CSVGQGNTDTQYF.

This clonotype was counted between two and nine times. The chain couples TRBV20-1 to TRBJ1-5; weak D call: TRBD1 (5 bases). The germline gives CDR1 DFQATT, CDR2 SNEGSKA (reference sequence). V lost 1 base to trimming and J lost 1 base, with 5 bases between them. CDR3 length: 13 residues. The CDR3 spells CSARGQSNQPQHF. The CDR3 DNA is TGCAGTGCTAGAGGACAGAGCAATCAGCCCCAGCATTTT.

The sample holds many counts of this clonotype. The rearrangement links TRBV7-9 to TRBJ2-7; possibly TRBD1 or TRBD2 for D (5 bases each). The CDR3 covers 14 residues. Germline V gives CDR1 SEHNR, CDR2 FQNEAQ (reference sequence). V was cut by 5 bases and J by 2 bases, with 13 bases left in between. CDR3 in DNA: TGTGCCAGCAGCCCCTGGGACGGAACCTACGAGCAGTACTTC. It codes for CASSPWDGTYEQYF.

Ten or more counts support this clonotype. The rearrangement uses TRBV7-6 and TRBJ2-6; 10 bases agree with TRBD2. The V and J ends lost 5 bases and 0 bases, in that order; junction bases with no gene match: 10. This CDR3 contains 19 residues. Germline lookup yields CDR1 SGHVS and CDR2 FNYEAQ. The CDR3 DNA follows: TGTGCCAGCAGCCCCAGGAGACTAGCGGGCTCCTCTGGGGCCAACGTCCTGACTTTC. It translates to CASSPRRLAGSSGANVLTF.

This clonotype was counted many times. V usage is TRBV27 and J usage is TRBJ2-2, with no clear D. CDR3 size: 14 residues. The V and J ends lost 4 bases and 4 bases respectively, with 10 bases between them. Germline V lookup: CDR1 MNHEY, CDR2 SMNVEV (reference sequence). Here the CDR3 DNA reads TGTGCCAGCAGTTCAACGCGGAGCACCGGGGAGCTGTTTTTT. Its translation is CASSSTRSTGELFF.

This clonotype was counted between two and nine times. The chain joins TRBV10-2 to TRBJ2-6, with D perhaps TRBD2 (6 bases). The CDR3 spans 20 residues. Per germline, CDR1 WSHSY and CDR2 SAAADI. Trimming took off 7 bases at V and 0 bases at J, with 25 bases between the two ends. The CDR3 spells CASNPISGMGGLSGANVLTF. CDR3 nucleotide sequence: TGCGCCAGCAACCCAATCTCGGGAATGGGGGGACTCTCTGGGGCCAACGTCCTGACTTTC.

Only a few counts were recorded for this clonotype. This chain connects TRBV12-3 or TRBV12-4 to TRBJ1-6; D unclear. The CDR3 has 12 amino acids. The V end was cut by 3 bases, the J end by 14 bases, with 11 bases between. The CDR3 sequence: CASSFGRESLHF. In nucleotides, the CDR3 is TGTGCCAGCAGTTTTGGCCGGGAATCCCTCCACTTT.

This rearrangement joins TRBV12-2 to TRBJ2-2; TRBD2 is taken as the D call from the table, unchecked against the DNA. TRBV12-2 corresponds to a pseudogene. The CDR3 consists of 18 residues. The chain's CDR3 is CASRLGLAGGQNTGELFF. The CDR3 nucleotides are TGTGCAAGTCGCTTGGGACTAGCGGGGGGCCAGAACACCGGGGAGCTGTTTTTT.

V and J are TRBV7-3 and TRBJ2-5, with 8 bases that match TRBD2. From germline, CDR1 is SGHTA and CDR2 FQGTGA. The V segment lost 5 bases and the J segment 5 bases; nucleotides outside the gene matches: 7. The CDR3 covers 14 residues. The CDR3, as DNA: TGTGCCAGCAGCCAGGTAGCGGGGCGGGAGACCCAGTACTTC. Encoded protein: CASSQVAGRETQYF.

The gene calls are TRBV5-5 and TRBJ2-3; a possible D gene is TRBD2 (6 bases). Deletions cut 0 bases from V and 2 bases from J, with 13 bases between. The CDR3 is 16 residues long. Germline loops: CDR1 SGHKS, CDR2 YYEKEE (reference sequence). The CDR3 region has the DNA TGTGCCAGCAGCTTGGCCGGGGGTGTACTCACAGATACGCAGTATTTT. This translates into CASSLAGGVLTDTQYF.

The chain is built from TRBV20-1 and TRBJ2-3; TRBD2 matches 7 bases. V trimming: 6 bases; J trimming: 4 bases; junction bases outside the gene matches: 4. The germline CDR1 and CDR2 sequences are DFQATT and SNEGSKA (reference sequence). CDR3 length equals 12 residues. The CDR3 reads CSANGLADTQYF. CDR3 DNA sequence: TGCAGTGCCAACGGACTAGCAGATACGCAGTATTTT.

This clonotype was seen many times. The chain links TRBV7-9 to TRBJ1-5; perhaps TRBD1 as D (5 bases). The CDR3 sequence is 14 residues long. Trimming took off 5 bases at V and 5 bases at J, with 13 bases between the two ends. Germline CDR1 reads SEHNR; CDR2 reads FQNEAQ (reference sequence). CDR3 protein: CASSIQGQHQPQHF. In DNA form, the CDR3 reads TGTGCCAGCAGCATCCAGGGCCAGCATCAGCCCCAGCATTTT. The full variable domain, rest sourced from reference TRBV7-9 and TRBJ1-5, is DTGVSQNPRHKITKRGQNVTFRCDPISEHNRLYWYRQTLGQGPEFLTYFQNEAQLEKSRLLSDRFSAERPKGSFSTLEIQRTEQGDSAMYLCASSIQGQHQPQHFGDGTRLSIL.

The rearrangement links TRBV20-1 to TRBJ2-3; 9 bases map to TRBD1. The germline V gene has CDR1 DFQATT and CDR2 SNEGSKA (reference sequence). V lost 1 base to trimming and J lost 2 bases; unmatched junction nucleotides: 13. This CDR3 region has 18 residues. This CDR3 is CSARVWGQGGRDTDTQYF. The CDR3 DNA reads TGCAGTGCTAGAGTCTGGGGACAGGGTGGACGAGACACAGATACGCAGTATTTT.